Following are 5 T cell receptor beta chains from one sample sequenced in a study of cytomegalovirus exposure and HLA in healthy donors (TCRdb year 2017). Library creation used the immunoSEQ multiplex PCR assay. The multiplex PCR relied on a mix of 60 forward primers for TCR Vbeta segments and 13 reverse primers for TCR Jbeta segments. TCRdb carries this immuneACCESS record with in-frame sequences only. Its versions omit some clonotypes, under half of them owing to an unresolved V gene in the studies checked, with the rest unexplained. This sample holds tens of thousands of clones; about two thirds were observed only once. The ten largest clones add up to approximately 21% of the sample. Sequencing used PBMCs. These receptors came from a woman in her fifties or sixties in good health and CMV-seropositive.

This chain links TRBV5-1 with TRBJ1-2; tentative D call: TRBD1 (5 bases). The germline CDR1 and CDR2 sequences are SGHRS and YFSETQ. This CDR3 contains 20 residues. Trimming cost V 3 bases and J 0 bases, with 27 bases left between them. CDR3 in amino acids: CASSSSGPGLSTGTNYGYTF. CDR3 DNA: TGCGCCAGCAGCTCTAGTGGACCGGGACTCTCAACGGGTACTAACTATGGCTACACCTTC.

This clone was seen a few times. This chain connects TRBV19 to TRBJ2-2; a possible D gene is TRBD1 (6 bases). CDR1 is LNHDA, CDR2 SQIVND, per germline (reference sequence). V dropped 7 bases and J dropped 6 bases, with 15 bases sitting between them. The CDR3 sequence is 14 residues long. CDR3 in amino acids: CASIPLQGSGELFF. The CDR3 nucleotides are TGTGCCAGTATCCCCCTCCAGGGGTCCGGGGAGCTGTTTTTT.

This clone was seen a few times. The chain links TRBV28 to TRBJ1-1; 10 bases are a match to TRBD1. This CDR3 is built from 15 residues. Germline V lookup: CDR1 MDHEN, CDR2 SYDVKM. The V segment lost 3 bases and the J segment 3 bases; nucleotides outside the gene matches: 4. CDR3 loop: CASSFNGQGDTEAFF. The DNA for the CDR3 is TGTGCCAGCAGTTTCAATGGACAGGGGGACACTGAAGCTTTCTTT.

This clone was seen just once. This chain uses TRBV28 with TRBJ2-5; D may be TRBD1 (6 bases). Per the germline V gene, CDR1 is MDHEN and CDR2 is SYDVKM. Trimming took 5 bases from V and 5 from J, leaving 18 bases between them. The CDR3 is made up of 15 amino acids. The DNA for the CDR3 is TGTGCCAGCAGTCCCGGACAGACCTTCAGGGAGACCCAGTACTTC. It yields the protein CASSPGQTFRETQYF.

This sequence joins TRBV28 and TRBJ2-5; 12 nucleotides line up with TRBD1. In germline, CDR1 is MDHEN, CDR2 SYDVKM. CDR3 length: 15 residues. V lost 5 bases and J lost 4; bases outside the gene matches: 5. As DNA, the CDR3 is TGTGCCAGCAGTCGAGGGACAGGGGGCGTAGAGACCCAGTACTTC. Translating gives CASSRGTGGVETQYF.